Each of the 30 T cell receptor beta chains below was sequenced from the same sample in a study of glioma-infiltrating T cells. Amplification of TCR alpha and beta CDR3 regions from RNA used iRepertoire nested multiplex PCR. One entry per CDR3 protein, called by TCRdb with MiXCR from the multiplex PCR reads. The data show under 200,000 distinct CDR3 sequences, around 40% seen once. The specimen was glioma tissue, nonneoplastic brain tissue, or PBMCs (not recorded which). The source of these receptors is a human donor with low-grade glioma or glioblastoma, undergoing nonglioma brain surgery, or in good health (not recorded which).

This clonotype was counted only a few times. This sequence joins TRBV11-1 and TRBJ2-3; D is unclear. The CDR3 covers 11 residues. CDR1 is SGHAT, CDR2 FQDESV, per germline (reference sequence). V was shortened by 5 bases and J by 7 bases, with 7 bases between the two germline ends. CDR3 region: CASSRSNTQYF. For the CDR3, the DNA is TGTGCCAGCAGCCGCTCCAATACGCAGTATTTT.

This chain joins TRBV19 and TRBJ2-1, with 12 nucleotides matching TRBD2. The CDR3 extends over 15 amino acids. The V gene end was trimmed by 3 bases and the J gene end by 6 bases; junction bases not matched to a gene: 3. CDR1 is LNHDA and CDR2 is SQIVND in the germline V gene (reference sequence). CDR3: CASSMTSGSSNEQFF. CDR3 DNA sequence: TGTGCCAGTAGTATGACTAGCGGGAGCAGCAATGAGCAGTTCTTC.

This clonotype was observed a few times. The CDR3 sequence: CASSSRFNQNNEQFF. CDR3 coding DNA: TGTGCCAGCAGCTCCCGCTTTAACCAAAACAATGAGCAGTTCTTC. The chain employs TRBV3-1 and TRBJ2-1, with D hard to call. Germline loops: CDR1 LGHDT, CDR2 YNNKEL (reference sequence). The CDR3 is 15 residues long. V was clipped by 5 bases and J by 5 bases, with 16 bases between them.

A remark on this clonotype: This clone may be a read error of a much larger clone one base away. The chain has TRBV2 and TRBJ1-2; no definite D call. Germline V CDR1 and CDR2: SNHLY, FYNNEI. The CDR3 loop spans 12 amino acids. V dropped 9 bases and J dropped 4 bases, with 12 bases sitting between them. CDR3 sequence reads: CARGTLSYGYTF. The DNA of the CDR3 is TGTGCCAGGGGTACATTGAGCTATGGCTACACCTTC.

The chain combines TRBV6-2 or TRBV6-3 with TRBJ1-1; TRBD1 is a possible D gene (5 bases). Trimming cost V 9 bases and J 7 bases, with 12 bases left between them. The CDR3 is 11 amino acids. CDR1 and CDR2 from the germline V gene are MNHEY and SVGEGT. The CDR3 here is CARRQGCEAFF. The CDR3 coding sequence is TGTGCCAGAAGGCAGGGATGTGAAGCTTTCTTT.

CDR3 amino acids: CATNSERNQETQYF. CDR3 sequence (DNA): TGTGCCACCAACTCCGAGAGGAATCAAGAGACCCAGTACTTC. The chain employs TRBV15 and TRBJ2-5; D ambiguous. V lost 7 bases and J 2 bases, leaving 14 bases between the germline ends. This CDR3 region has 14 residues. Germline assignment: CDR1 LNHNV and CDR2 YYDKDF (reference sequence).

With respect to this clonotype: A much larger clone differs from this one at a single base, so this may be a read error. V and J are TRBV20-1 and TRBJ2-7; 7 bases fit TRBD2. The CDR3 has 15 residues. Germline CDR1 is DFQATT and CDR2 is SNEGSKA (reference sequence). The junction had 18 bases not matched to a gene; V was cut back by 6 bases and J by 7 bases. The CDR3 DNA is TGCAGTGCATTTAAAGGGGAGGGCCTAGCAGGGGAGCAGTACTTC. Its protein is CSAFKGEGLAGEQYF.

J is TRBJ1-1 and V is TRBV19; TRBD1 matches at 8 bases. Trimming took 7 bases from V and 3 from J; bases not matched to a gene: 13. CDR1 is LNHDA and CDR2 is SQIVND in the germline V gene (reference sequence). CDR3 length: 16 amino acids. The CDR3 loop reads CASIAAGGRVDTEAFF. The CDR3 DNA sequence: TGTGCCAGTATCGCTGCAGGGGGCAGGGTTGACACTGAAGCTTTCTTT.

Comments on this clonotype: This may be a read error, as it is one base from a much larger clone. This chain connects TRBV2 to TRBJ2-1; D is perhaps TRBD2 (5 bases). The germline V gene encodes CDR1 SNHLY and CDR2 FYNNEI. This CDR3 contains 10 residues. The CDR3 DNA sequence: TGTGCCAGCACTAGCAATGAGCGGTTCTTC. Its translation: CASTSNERFF. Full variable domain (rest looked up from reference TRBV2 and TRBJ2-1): EPEVTQTPSHQVTQMGQEVILRCVPISNHLYFYWYRQILGQKVEFLVSFYNNEISEKSEIFDDQFSVERPDGSNFTLKIRSTKLEDSAMYFCASTSNERFFGPGTRLTVL.

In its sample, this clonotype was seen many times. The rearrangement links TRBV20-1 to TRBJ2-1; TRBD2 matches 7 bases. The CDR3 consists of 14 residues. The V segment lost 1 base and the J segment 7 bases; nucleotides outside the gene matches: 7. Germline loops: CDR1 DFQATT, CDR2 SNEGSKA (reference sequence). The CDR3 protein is CSARGERELNEQFF. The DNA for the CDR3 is TGCAGTGCTAGAGGGGAGCGGGAATTGAATGAGCAGTTCTTC.

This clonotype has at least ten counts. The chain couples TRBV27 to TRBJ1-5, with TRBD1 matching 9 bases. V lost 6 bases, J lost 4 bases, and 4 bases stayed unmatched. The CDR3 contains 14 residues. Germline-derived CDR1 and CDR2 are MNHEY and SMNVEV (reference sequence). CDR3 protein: CASRGQGGNQPQHF. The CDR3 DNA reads TGTGCCAGCAGGGGACAGGGTGGAAATCAGCCCCAGCATTTT.

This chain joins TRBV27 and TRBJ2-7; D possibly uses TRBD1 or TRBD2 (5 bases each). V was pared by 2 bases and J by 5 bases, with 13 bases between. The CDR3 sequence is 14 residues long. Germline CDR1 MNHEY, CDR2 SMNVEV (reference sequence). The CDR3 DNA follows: TGTGCCAGCAGTTTAGGGGGTTCCCCGGACGAGCAGTACTTC. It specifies CASSLGGSPDEQYF.

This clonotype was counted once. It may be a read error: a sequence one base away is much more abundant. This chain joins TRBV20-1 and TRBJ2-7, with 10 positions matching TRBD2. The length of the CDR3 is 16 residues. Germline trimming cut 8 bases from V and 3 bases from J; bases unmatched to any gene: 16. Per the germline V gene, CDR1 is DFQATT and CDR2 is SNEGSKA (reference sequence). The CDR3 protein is CSPLTSGMARVYEQYF. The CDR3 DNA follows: TGCAGTCCTTTAACTAGCGGGATGGCCCGAGTCTACGAGCAGTACTTC.

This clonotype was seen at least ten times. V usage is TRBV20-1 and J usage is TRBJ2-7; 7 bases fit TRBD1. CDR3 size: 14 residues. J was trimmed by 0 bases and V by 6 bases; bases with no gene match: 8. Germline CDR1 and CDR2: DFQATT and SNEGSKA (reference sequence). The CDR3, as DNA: TGCAGTGCGAAACCCGGGACAGCCTCCTACGAGCAGTACTTC. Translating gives CSAKPGTASYEQYF.

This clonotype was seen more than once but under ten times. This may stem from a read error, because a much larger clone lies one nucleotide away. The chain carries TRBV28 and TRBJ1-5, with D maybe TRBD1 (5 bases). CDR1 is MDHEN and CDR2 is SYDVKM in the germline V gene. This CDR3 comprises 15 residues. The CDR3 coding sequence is TGTGCCAGCAGTTTTTTATCGCAGGGCAATAAGCCCCAGCATTTT. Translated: CASSFLSQGNKPQHF.

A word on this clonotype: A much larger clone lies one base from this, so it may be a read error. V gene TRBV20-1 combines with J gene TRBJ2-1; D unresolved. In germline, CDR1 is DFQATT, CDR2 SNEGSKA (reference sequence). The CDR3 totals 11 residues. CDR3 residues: CSARVRDEKFF. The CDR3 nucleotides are TGCAGTGCTAGAGTAAGGGATGAGAAGTTCTTC.

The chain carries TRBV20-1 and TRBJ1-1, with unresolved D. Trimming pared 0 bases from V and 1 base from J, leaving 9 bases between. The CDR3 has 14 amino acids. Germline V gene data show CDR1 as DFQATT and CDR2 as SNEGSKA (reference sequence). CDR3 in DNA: TGCAGTGCTAGAGATATTCCAGGGAACACTGAAGCTTTCTTT. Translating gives CSARDIPGNTEAFF.

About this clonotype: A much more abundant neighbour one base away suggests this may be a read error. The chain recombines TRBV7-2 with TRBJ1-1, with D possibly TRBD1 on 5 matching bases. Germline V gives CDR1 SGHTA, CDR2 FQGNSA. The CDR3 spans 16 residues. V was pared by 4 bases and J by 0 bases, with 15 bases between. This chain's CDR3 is CASSSYGRDVNTEAFF. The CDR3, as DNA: TGTGCCAGCAGCTCCTACGGGAGGGACGTGAACACTGAAGCTTTCTTT.

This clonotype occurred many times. CDR3 DNA: TGTGCCAGCAGTGAAACCGGAGGGGCTAATGAAAAACTGTTTTTT. Amino acids: CASSETGGANEKLFF. The V call is TRBV6-1, the J call TRBJ1-4, with a possible D match to TRBD1 (5 bases). Germline-derived CDR1 and CDR2 are MNHNS and SASEGT. Trimming removed 2 bases at V and 3 bases at J, with 10 bases between. CDR3 length: 15 amino acids.

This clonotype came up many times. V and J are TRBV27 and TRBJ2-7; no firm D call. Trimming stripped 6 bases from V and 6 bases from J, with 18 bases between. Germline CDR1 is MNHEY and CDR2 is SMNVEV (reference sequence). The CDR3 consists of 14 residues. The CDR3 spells CASSHYFGTAEQYF. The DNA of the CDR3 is TGTGCCAGCAGCCACTACTTTGGAACGGCCGAGCAGTACTTC.

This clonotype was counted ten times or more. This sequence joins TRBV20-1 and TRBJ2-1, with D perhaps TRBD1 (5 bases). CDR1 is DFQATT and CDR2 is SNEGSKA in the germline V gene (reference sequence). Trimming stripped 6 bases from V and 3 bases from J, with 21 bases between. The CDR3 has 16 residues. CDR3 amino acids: CSAPKTDESYYNEQFF. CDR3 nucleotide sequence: TGCAGTGCCCCGAAGACAGATGAGTCATACTACAATGAGCAGTTCTTC.

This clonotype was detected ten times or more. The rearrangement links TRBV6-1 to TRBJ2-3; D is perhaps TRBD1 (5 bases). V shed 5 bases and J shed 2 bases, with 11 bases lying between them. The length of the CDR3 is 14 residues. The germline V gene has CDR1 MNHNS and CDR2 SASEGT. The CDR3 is CASSLSGPTDTQYF. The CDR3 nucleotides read TGTGCCAGCAGTTTGTCAGGGCCCACAGATACGCAGTATTTT.

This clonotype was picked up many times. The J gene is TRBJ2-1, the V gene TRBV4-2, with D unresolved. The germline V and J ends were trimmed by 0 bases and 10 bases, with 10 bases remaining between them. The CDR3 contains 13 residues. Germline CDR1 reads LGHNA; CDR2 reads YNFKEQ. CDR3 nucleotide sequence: TGTGCCAGCAGCCAAGAAAGGGTTGGGGAGCAGTTCTTC. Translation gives CASSQERVGEQFF.

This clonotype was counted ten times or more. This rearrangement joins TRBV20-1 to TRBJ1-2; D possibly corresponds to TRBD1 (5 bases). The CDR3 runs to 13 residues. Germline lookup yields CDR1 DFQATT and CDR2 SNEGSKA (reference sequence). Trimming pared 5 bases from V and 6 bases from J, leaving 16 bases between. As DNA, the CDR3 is TGCAGTGCTGTCCGAGGGGTATCTAATGGCTACACCTTC. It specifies CSAVRGVSNGYTF.

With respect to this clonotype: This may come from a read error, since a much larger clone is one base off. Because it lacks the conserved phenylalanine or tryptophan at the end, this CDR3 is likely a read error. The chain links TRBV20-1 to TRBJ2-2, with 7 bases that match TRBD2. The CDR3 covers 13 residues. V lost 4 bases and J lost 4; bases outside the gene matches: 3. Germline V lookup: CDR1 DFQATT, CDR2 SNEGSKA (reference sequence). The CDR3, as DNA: TGCAGTGCTATTGCTAGCGGCACCGGGGAGCTGTTTTCT. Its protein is CSAIASGTGELFS.

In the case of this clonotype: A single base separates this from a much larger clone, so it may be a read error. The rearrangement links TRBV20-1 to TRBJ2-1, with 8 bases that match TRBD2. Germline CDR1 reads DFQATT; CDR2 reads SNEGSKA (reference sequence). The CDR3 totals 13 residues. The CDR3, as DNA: TGCAGTGCTGGGACTAGACCGATCGATGAGGAGTTCTTC. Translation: CSAGTRPIDEEFF.

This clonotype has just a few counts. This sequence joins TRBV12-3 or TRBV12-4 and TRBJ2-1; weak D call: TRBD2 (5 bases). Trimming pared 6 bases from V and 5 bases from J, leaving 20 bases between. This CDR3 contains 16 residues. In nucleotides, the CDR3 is TGTGCCAGCAGCCTTGGACGGAGGACGACCGACAATGAGCAGTTCTTC. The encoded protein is CASSLGRRTTDNEQFF.

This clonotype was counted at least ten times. Written as DNA, the CDR3 is TGTGCCAGTGTTGACGGGACAGGGGCCTACGAGCAGTACTTC. Its protein is CASVDGTGAYEQYF. This rearrangement joins TRBV2 to TRBJ2-7; 10 bases fit TRBD1. CDR1 is SNHLY, CDR2 FYNNEI, per germline. The CDR3 loop spans 14 amino acids. J gave up 2 bases and V 9 bases, and 7 bases lay outside the gene matches.

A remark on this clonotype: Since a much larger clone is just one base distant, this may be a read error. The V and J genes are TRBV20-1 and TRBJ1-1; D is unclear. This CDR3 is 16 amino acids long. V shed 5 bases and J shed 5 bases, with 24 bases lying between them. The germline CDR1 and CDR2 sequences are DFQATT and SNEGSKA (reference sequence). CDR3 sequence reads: CSAPRKGWRVETEAFF. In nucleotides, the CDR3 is TGCAGTGCTCCAAGGAAAGGGTGGAGGGTAGAGACTGAAGCTTTCTTT.

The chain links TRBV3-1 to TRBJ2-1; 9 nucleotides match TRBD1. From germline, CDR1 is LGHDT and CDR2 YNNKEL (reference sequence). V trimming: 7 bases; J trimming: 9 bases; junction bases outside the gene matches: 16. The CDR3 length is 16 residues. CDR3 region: CASIHRSGQGNGEQFF. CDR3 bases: TGTGCCAGCATCCACAGATCGGGACAGGGTAACGGTGAGCAGTTCTTC.